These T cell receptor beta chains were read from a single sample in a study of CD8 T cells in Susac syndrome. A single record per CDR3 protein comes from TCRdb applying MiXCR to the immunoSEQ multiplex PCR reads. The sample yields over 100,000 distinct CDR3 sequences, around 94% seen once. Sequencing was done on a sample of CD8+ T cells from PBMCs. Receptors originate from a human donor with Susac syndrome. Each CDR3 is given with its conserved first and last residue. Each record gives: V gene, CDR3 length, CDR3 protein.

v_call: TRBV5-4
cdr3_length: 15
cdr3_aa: CASSPGPPGANVLTF

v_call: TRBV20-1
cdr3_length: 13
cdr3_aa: CSAIPRDSYEQYF

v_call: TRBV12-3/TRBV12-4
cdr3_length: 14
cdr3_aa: CASSPTRPLQTQYF

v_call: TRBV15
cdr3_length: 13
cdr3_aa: CATSYRTGDIQYF

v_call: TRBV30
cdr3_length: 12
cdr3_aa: CAWSPGGQPQHF

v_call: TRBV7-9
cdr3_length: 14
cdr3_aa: CASSSRDSNYEQYF

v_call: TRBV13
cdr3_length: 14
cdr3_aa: CASSFRFTIDGYTF

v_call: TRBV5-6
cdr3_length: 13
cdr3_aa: CASSPQETYEQYF

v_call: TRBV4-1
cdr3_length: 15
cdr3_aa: CASSQEGLKPYEQYF

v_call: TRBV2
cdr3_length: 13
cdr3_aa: CASKGLAEETQYF

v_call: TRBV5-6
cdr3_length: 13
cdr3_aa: CASSSGTEREQYF

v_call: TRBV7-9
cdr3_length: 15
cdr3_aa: CASSPLGQSTDTQYF